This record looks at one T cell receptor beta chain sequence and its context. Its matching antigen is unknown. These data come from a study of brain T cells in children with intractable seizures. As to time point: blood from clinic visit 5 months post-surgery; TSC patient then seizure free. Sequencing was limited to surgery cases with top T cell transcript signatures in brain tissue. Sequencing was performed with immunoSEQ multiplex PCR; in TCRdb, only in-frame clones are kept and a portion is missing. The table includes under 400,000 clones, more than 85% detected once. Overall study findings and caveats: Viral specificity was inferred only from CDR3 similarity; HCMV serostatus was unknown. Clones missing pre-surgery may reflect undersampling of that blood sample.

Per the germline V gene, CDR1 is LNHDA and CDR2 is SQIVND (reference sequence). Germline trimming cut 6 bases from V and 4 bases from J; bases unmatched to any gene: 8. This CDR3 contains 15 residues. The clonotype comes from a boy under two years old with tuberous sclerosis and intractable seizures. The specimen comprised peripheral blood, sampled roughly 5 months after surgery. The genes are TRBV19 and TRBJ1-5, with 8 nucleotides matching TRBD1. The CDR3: CASSRTGLGNQPQHF. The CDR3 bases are TGTGCCAGTAGCCGGACAGGGTTAGGGAATCAGCCCCAGCATTTT.